This T cell receptor (beta chain) was documented in a study of memory CD4+ T cells and cytomegalovirus serostatus (dated by TCRdb to the late 2010s). About the full investigation: The cohort included about 33 healthy adults from Belgium, of whom 9 were CMV seropositive and 24 were CMV seronegative. The study sequenced CD4+ memory TCRbeta repertoires of a Belgian cohort with known cytomegalovirus serostatus to replicate a published TCR-based CMV serostatus classifier. Beyond this particular receptor, the publication reports: Only CD4+CD45RO+ memory cells were sequenced, unlike the original study, which covered naive and memory CD4+ and CD8+ populations. CMV serostatus prediction reached a median bootstrapped AUC of 0.95 with the original framework and around 0.91 with a US-trained random forest. Among the 160 or so previously reported CMV-associated TCRbeta sequences, some 67 showed up in the CD4+ memory repertoires, with each one found in between one and five individuals. The results were interpreted as suggesting that the CMV-associated TCR signature is largely present in the CD4+ memory repertoire. On the Belgian cohort, the classifier built on the original framework reached a median bootstrapped AUC of about 0.95, with a 95% CI of 0.76-1.00.

This clone was detected only once. Its cognate antigen has yet to be identified. Base-call qualities are not available, and no considerably larger clone is one nucleotide away. Genomic DNA was extracted from sorted cells with the Quick-DNA Microprep Kit. Amplification of TCRbeta DNA was done with the immunoSEQ hsTCRbeta kit, following the protocol from the manufacturer. TCRbeta libraries were sequenced on an Illumina MiSeq instrument. The study's own analysis went as follows. Once out-of-frame sequences had been removed, a few million distinct TCRbeta sequences were left, which works out to an average of about 66,813 per individual. Each individual was scored by the count of around 160 previously reported CMV-associated TCRbeta sequences and the total productive distinct TCRbeta count. A beta-binomial model was reimplemented in Python, and scikit-learn random forests with default parameters were trained on US cohort data. Classifier performance on the Belgian cohort was summarized as median AUC with percentile confidence intervals over 10,000 bootstrap iterations. Not all clones reach the TCRdb copy of this immuneACCESS table, which keeps in-frame sequences only. Checked studies attribute under half of the gap to unresolved V genes and leave the rest unexplained. V, J and clone size were drawn from that table, and D and trimming were deduced from the DNA. The sample profile shows 38,000 or so clones; roughly three quarters of them were found once. The ten most abundant clones make up about 0.79% of the sample.

A FACSAria II was used to sort memory CD4+ T cells, defined as single viable CD3+CD4+CD8-CD45RO+ cells. CMV serostatus was determined with a Roche Elecsys assay detecting serum IgG against CMV pp150, pp28, p38 and p52. After thawing, total CD4+ T cells were enriched by positive selection with CD4 magnetic microbeads. The samples came from a different study that was designed specifically to examine the CD4+ T cell memory repertoire. Peripheral blood mononuclear cells were isolated and cryopreserved according to standard operating procedures, and serum was stored at -80 degrees C. The staining used CD3-PerCP (BW264/56), CD4-APC (RPA-T4), CD45RO-PE (UCHT1) and CD8-Pacific Orange (3B5) antibodies, and Sytox blue was used to exclude non-viable cells. Here V drops 4 bases and J drops 6 bases, and the junction holds 2 bases not matched to any gene. The germline V gene provides CDR1 ENHRY and CDR2 SYGVKD. The CDR3 has 12 amino acids, counting the end cysteine and phenylalanine. Just the 36-base CDR3 DNA is kept, in frame starting at base 1.

The source material was memory CD4+ T cells from blood. The sequence was obtained from an adult in good health and CMV-seronegative. The rearrangement joined TRBV10-3 to TRBJ1-2; TRBD1 matches 7 bases in the middle. The DNA sequence is TGTGCCATCAGTGCACAGGGGAATGGCTACACCTTC. Its amino acids are CAISAQGNGYTF.